This TCR beta chain was profiled in a study of cytomegalovirus exposure and HLA in healthy donors. Findings and limits, study-wide: Earlier analysis found most TCR beta V segments productive about 87% or about 30% of the time.

Per germline, CDR1 GTSNPN and CDR2 SVGIG (reference sequence). This CDR3 is 16 amino acids long. Between the trimmed V and J ends, which lost 1 base and 5 bases, there was a span of 20 bases. A multiplex PCR was run with 60 Vbeta primers and 13 Jbeta primers. Clones were read by immunoSEQ multiplex PCR, and TCRdb kept only the in-frame ones, dropping some. This repertoire includes 130,000 or so clones. Concerning this clone: The antigen is unknown.

Sequences were obtained from PBMCs. The rearrangement joins TRBV30 to TRBJ1-1; D possibly corresponds to TRBD1 (6 bases). This clonotype was obtained from a young woman in good health and CMV-seronegative. The CDR3 region has the DNA TGTGCCTGGAGTGCACCGGGGGGAGGGGGAGTTACTGAAGCTTTCTTT. This translates into CAWSAPGGGGVTEAFF.